Described below is a single T cell receptor beta chain sequence and its context. As yet, its antigen is unknown. Only in-frame clones appear in the TCRdb table, and some are missing; sequencing was by immunoSEQ multiplex PCR. Found here are about 150,000 clones, roughly 91% of them singletons; the top ten hold 1.9%. The CDR3 contains 15 residues. V shed 6 bases and J 8 bases; nucleotides not matched to a gene: 10. The germline gives CDR1 MNHNY, CDR2 SVGAGI (reference sequence). This record comes from a study of T cell responses to AZD1222 COVID-19 vaccine. General study points: Spike-specific TCR breadth and depth went up after people got two AZD1222 doses.

The V call is TRBV6-6, the J call TRBJ2-1; 10 bases are shared with TRBD1. Source: peripheral blood, taken 28 days after the second AZD1222 dose. This clonotype was obtained from an adult who received the AZD1222 COVID-19 vaccine. CDR3 protein: CASSLLGQGVYEQFF. CDR3 nucleotides: TGTGCCAGCAGCCTTCTTGGACAGGGGGTATATGAGCAGTTCTTC.